These T cell receptor beta chains were read from a single sample in a study of T cells in Graves' hyperthyroidism and ophthalmopathy. MiXCR, applied by TCRdb to the multiplex PCR reads, yields one record per CDR3 protein. The table has roughly 380,000 distinct CDR3 sequences, roughly 13% seen once. The sequenced sample consisted of blood. The receptors here all came from a woman aged 55-70 years with Graves' hyperthyroidism. CDR3s include the opening cysteine and the closing phenylalanine or tryptophan. Rows give clone size only sometimes, using once, few, many, or a class for an expanded clone.

>many|13|TRBV28|TRBJ2-7
CASSLARVYEQYF
>many|13|TRBV30|TRBJ1-5
CAWAGQGRQPQHF
>-|15|TRBV7-9|TRBJ2-5
CASSPVAGGGETQYF
>many|16|TRBV20-1|TRBJ2-7
CSARPFGRASTHEQYF
>many|13|TRBV20-1|TRBJ2-7
CSARDGTLASQYF
>many|16|TRBV12-3/TRBV12-4|TRBJ2-7
CASSLARGVSSYEQYF
>many|13|TRBV18|TRBJ2-7
CASSPPVSYEQYF
>many|17|TRBV20-1|TRBJ2-3
CSAVPGLAGGPRDTQYF
>-|13|TRBV12-3/TRBV12-4|TRBJ2-1
CASTGTSLNEQFF
>-|14|TRBV10-1|TRBJ2-2
CASTQSVTSGLLFF
>many|14|TRBV3-1|TRBJ2-7
CASSQAMITYEQYF
>many|12|TRBV20-1|TRBJ1-5
CSALTGYQPQHF
>many|16|TRBV11-2|TRBJ2-7
CASSPSGTNPSYEQYF
>many|14|TRBV5-1|TRBJ2-1
CASSSQTTYNEQFF
>-|16|TRBV2|TRBJ1-1
CASSPRDRGPNTEAFF
>few|14|TRBV24-1|TRBJ1-2
CATSDPDGYYGYTF
>-|15|TRBV7-6|TRBJ1-4
CASSLGLGEEEKLFF
>few|14|TRBV12-3/TRBV12-4|TRBJ1-3
CASSLKSSGNTIYF
>-|16|TRBV7-2|TRBJ2-1
CASSPPKWAGGNEQFF
>many|13|TRBV2|TRBJ2-5
CASRRGPQETQYF
>-|15|TRBV4-2|TRBJ2-7
CASSQDGGRAYEQYF
>many|14|TRBV6-1|TRBJ2-3
CASISGGAGDTQYF
>many|14|TRBV27|TRBJ2-3
CASSRDRGSDTQYF
>-|15|TRBV6-5|TRBJ1-2
CASSYSSGQIYGYTF
>-|14|TRBV7-9|TRBJ2-1
CASSFSSPYNEQFF
>many|12|TRBV27|TRBJ2-5
CASSLGDETQYF
>many|15|TRBV19|TRBJ1-1
CASSPPGLSGTEAFF
>many|17|TRBV11-2|TRBJ2-2
CASSLDFGQRNTGELFF
>few|13|TRBV28|TRBJ2-1
CASRGQLYNEQFF